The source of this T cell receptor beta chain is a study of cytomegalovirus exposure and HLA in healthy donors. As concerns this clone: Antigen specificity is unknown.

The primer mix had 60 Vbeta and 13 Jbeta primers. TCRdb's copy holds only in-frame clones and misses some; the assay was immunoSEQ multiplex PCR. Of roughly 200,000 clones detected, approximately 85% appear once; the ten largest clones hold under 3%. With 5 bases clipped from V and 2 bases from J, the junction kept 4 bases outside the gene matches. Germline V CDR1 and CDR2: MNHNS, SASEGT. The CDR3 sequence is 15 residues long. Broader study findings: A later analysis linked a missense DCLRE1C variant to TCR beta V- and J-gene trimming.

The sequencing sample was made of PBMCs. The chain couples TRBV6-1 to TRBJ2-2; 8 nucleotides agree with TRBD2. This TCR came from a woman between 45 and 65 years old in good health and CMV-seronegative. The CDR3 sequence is CASSLWTSNTGELFF. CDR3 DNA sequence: TGTGCCAGCAGTCTCTGGACTAGCAACACCGGGGAGCTGTTTTTT.